The entry below describes one T cell receptor (beta chain). The assay was immunoSEQ multiplex PCR, and TCRdb's table has in-frame clones only and misses some. Altogether around 250,000 clones are present, about 87% being singletons, with the ten largest covering about 4%. These data come from a study of blood T cell repertoires in COVID-19. Study information: Samples of COVID-19 (acute and convalescent) were obtained from the United States, Italy and Spain.

This CDR3 region has 14 residues. Trimming took off 2 bases at V and 0 bases at J, with 8 bases between the two ends. CDR1 is MNHEY, CDR2 SVGAGI, per germline. This sequence originates from a woman aged 25-40 years with acute COVID-19. The sample comprised PBMCs or T cells enriched from blood (not recorded which). The genes are TRBV6-5 and TRBJ2-7; D is ambiguous. This CDR3 is CASSYDGGSYEQYF. The CDR3 DNA is TGTGCCAGCAGTTACGACGGCGGCTCCTACGAGCAGTACTTC.